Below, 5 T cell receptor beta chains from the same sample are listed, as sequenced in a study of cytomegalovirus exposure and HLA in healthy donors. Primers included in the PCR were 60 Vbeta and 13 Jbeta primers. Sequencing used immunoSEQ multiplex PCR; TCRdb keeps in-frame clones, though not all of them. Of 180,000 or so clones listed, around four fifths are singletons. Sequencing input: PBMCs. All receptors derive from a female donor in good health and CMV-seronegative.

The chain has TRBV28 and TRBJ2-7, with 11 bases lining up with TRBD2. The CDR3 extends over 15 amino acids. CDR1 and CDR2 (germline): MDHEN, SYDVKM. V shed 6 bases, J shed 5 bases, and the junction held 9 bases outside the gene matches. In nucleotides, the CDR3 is TGTGCCAGCAGGATCCTTAGCGGGAGGGCTAACGAGCAGTACTTC. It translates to CASRILSGRANEQYF.

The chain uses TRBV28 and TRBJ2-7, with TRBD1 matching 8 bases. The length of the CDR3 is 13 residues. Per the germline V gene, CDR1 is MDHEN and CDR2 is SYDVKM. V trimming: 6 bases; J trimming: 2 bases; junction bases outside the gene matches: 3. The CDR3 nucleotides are TGTGCCAGCAGCCAGGGGGCCCCCTACGAGCAGTACTTC. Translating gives CASSQGAPYEQYF.

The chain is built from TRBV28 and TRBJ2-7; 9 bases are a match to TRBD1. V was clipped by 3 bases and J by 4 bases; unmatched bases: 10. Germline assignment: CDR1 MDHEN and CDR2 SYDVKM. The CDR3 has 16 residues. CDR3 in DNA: TGTGCCAGCAGTTTGCCCGAGGACAGGGGTGATTACGAGCAGTACTTC. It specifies CASSLPEDRGDYEQYF. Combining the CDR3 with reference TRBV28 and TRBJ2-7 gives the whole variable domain DVKVTQSSRYLVKRTGEKVFLECVQDMDHENMFWYRQDPGLGLRLIYFSYDVKMKEKGDIPEGYSVSREKKERFSLILESASTNQTSMYLCASSLPEDRGDYEQYFGPGTRLTVT.

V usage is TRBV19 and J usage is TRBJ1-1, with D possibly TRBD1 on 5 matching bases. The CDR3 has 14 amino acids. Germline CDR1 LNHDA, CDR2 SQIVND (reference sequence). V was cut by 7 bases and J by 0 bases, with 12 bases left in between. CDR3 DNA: TGTGCCAGTATACCGACAGCTATGAACACTGAAGCTTTCTTT. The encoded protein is CASIPTAMNTEAFF.

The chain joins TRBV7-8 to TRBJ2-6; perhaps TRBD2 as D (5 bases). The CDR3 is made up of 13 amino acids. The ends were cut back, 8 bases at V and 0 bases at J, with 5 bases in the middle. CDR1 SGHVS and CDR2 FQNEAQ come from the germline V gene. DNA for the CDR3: TGTGCCAGCGGAGGCTCTGGGGCCAACGTCCTGACTTTC. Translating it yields CASGGSGANVLTF.